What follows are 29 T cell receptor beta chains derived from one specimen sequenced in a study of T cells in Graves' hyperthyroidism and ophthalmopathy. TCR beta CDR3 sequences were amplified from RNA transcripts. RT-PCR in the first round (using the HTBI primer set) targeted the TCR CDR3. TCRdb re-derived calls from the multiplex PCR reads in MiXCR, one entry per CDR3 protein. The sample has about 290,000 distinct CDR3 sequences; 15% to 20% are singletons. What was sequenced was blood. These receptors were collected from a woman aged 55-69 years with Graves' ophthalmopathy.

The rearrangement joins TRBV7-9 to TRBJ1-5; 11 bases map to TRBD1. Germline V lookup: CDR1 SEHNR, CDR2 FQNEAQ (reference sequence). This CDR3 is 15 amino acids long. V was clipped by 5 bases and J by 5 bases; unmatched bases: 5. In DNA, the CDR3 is TGTGCCAGCAGCGGGACAGGGGGTGGTCATCAGCCCCAGCATTTT. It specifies CASSGTGGGHQPQHF.

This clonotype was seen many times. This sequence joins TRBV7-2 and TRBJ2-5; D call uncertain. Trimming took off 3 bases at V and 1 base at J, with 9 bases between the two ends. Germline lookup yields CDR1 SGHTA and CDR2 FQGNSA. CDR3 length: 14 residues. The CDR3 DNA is TGTGCCAGCAGCTTGCGCCGGAGCCAAGAGACCCAGTACTTC. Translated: CASSLRRSQETQYF.

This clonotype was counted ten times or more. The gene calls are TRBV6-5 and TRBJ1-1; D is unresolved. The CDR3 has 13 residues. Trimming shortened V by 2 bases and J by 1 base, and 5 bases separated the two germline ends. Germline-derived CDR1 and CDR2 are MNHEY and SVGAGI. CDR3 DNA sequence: TGTGCCAGCAGTTACAAGTCGAACACTGAAGCTTTCTTT. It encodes CASSYKSNTEAFF.

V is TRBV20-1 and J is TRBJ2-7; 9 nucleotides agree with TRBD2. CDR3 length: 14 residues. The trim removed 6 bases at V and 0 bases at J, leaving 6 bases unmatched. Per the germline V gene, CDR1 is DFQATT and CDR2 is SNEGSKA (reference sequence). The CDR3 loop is CSAETSGSSYEQYF. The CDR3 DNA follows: TGCAGTGCGGAGACTAGCGGAAGCTCCTACGAGCAGTACTTC.

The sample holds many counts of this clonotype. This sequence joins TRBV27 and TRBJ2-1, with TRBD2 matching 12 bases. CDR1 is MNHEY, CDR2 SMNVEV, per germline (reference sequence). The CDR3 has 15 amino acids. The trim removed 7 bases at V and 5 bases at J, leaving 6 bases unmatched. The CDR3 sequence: CASKSSGRANNEQFF. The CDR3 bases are TGTGCCAGCAAATCTAGCGGGAGGGCTAACAATGAGCAGTTCTTC.

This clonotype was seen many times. The CDR3 bases are TGTGCCATCAGTGAAACAGGGATGAACACTGAAGCTTTCTTT. It is translated as CAISETGMNTEAFF. V and J are TRBV10-3 and TRBJ1-1; D is possibly TRBD1 (6 bases). This CDR3 is 14 amino acids long. Germline V gives CDR1 ENHRY, CDR2 SYGVKD. V was pared by 3 bases and J by 0 bases, with 8 bases between.

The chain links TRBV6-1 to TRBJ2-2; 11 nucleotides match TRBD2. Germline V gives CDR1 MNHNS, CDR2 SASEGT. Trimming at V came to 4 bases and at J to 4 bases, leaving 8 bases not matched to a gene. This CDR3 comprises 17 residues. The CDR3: CASSGTSGSSGTGELFF. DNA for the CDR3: TGTGCCAGCAGTGGAACTAGCGGGAGCAGCGGCACCGGGGAGCTGTTTTTT.

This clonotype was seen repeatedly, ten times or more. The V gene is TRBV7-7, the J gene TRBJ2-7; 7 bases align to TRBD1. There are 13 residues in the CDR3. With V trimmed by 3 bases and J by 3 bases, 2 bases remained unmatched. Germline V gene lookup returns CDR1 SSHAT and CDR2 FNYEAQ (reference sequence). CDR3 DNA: TGTGCCAGCAGCTTGGACAGGCACTACGAGCAGTACTTC. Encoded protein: CASSLDRHYEQYF.

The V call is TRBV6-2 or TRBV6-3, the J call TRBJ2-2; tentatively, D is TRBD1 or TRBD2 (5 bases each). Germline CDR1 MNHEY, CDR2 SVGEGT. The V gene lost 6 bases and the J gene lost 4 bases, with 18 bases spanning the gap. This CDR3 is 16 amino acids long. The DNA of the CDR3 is TGTGCCAGCAGCTTACCGCTCGGGACGTTCACCGGGGAGCTGTTTTTT. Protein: CASSLPLGTFTGELFF.

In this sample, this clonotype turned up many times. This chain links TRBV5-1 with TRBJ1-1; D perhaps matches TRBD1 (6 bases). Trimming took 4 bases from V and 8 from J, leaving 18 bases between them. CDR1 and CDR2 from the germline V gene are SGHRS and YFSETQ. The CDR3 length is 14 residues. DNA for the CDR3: TGCGCCAGCAGCCTGGGACACAACCCTCAGGAAGCTTTCTTT. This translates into CASSLGHNPQEAFF.

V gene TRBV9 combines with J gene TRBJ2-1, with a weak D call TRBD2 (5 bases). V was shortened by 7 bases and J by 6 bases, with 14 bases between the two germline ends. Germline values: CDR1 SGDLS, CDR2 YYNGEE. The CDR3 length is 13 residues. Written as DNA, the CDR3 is TGTGCCAGCGGTTGGGGAGACGGCAATGAGCAGTTCTTC. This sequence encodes CASGWGDGNEQFF. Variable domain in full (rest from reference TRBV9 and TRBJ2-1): DSGVTQTPKHLITATGQRVTLRCSPRSGDLSVYWYQQSLDQGLQFLIQYYNGEERAKGNILERFSAQQFPDLHSELNLSSLELGDSALYFCASGWGDGNEQFFGPGTRLTVL.

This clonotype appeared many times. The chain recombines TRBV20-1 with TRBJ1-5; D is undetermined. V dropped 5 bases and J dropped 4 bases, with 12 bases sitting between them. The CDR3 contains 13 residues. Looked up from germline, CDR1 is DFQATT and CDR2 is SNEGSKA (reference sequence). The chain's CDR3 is CSAGRSLNQPQHF. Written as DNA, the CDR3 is TGCAGTGCTGGACGGAGTCTAAATCAGCCCCAGCATTTT.

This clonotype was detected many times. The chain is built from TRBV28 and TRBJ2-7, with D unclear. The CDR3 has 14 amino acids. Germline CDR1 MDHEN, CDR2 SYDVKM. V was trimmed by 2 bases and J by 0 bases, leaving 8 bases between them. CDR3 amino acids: CASSLGVRSYEQYF. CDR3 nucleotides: TGTGCCAGCAGTTTAGGCGTACGCTCCTACGAGCAGTACTTC.

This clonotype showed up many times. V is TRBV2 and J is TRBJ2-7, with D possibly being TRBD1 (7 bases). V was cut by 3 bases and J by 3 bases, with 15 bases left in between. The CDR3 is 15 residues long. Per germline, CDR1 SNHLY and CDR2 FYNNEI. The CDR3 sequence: CASSEDQGGIYEQYF. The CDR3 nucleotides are TGTGCCAGCAGTGAGGATCAGGGGGGTATCTACGAGCAGTACTTC.

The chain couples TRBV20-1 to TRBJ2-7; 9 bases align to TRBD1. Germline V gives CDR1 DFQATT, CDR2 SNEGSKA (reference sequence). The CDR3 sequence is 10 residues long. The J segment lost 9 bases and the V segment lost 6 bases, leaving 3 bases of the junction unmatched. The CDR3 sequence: CSARQGGQYF. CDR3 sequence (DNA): TGCAGTGCCAGACAGGGGGGGCAGTACTTC.

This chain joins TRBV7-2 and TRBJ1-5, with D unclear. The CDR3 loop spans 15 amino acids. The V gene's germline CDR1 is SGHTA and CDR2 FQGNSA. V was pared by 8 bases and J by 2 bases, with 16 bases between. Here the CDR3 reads CASGLSGMGNQPQHF. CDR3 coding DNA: TGTGCCAGCGGCCTGTCCGGGATGGGCAATCAGCCCCAGCATTTT.

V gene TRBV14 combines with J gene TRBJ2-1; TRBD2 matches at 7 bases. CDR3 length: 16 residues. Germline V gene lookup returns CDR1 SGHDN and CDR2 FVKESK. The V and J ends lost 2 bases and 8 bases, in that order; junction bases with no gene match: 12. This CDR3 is CASSQRGLLRSHEQFF. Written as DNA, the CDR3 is TGTGCCAGCAGCCAAAGGGGACTATTGAGATCGCATGAGCAGTTCTTC.

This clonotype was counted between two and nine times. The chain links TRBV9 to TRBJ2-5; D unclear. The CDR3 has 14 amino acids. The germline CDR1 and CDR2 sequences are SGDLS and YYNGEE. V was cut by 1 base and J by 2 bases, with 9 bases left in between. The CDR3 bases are TGTGCCAGCAGCGTAATGGGTACTCAAGAGACCCAGTACTTC. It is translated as CASSVMGTQETQYF. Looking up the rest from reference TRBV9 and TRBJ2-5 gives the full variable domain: DSGVTQTPKHLITATGQRVTLRCSPRSGDLSVYWYQQSLDQGLQFLIQYYNGEERAKGNILERFSAQQFPDLHSELNLSSLELGDSALYFCASSVMGTQETQYFGPGTRLLVL.

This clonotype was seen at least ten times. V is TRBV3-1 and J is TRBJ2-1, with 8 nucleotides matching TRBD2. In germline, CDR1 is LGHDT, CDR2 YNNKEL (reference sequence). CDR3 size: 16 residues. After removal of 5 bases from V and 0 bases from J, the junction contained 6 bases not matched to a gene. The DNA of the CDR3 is TGTGCCAGCAGCTCACTAGCGGCTAGCTCCTACAATGAGCAGTTCTTC. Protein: CASSSLAASSYNEQFF.

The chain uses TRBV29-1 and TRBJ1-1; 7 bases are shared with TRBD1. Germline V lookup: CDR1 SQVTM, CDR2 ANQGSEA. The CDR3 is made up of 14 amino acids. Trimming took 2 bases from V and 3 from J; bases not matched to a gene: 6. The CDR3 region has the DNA TGCAGCGTTGAACAGTCCAGGGGGGACACTGAAGCTTTCTTT. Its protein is CSVEQSRGDTEAFF.

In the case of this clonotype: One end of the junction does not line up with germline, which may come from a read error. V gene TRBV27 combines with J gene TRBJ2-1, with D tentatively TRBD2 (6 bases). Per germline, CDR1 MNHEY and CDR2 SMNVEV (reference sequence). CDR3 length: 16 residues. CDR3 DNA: TGTGCCAGCAGGGGGAGCCTAGCGTTAAATTACAATGAGCGGTTCTTC. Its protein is CASRGSLALNYNERFF.

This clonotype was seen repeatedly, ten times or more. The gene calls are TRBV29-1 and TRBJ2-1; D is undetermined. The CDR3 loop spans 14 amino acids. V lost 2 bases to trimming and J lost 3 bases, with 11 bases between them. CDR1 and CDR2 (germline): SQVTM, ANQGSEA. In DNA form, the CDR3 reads TGCAGCGTTGAATGGCGAAAGGGCTACAATGAGCAGTTCTTC. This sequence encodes CSVEWRKGYNEQFF.

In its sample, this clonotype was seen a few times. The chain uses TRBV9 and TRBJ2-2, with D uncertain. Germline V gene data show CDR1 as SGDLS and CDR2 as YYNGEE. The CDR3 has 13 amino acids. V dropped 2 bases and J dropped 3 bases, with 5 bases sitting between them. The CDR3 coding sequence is TGTGCCAGCAGCGTGTCCTACACCGGGGAGCTGTTTTTT. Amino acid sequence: CASSVSYTGELFF.

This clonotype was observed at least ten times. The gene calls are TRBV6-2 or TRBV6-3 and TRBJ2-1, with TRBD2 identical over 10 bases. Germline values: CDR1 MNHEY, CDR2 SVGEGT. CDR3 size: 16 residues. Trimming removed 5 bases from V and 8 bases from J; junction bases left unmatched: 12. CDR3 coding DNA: TGTGCCAGCAGTCCCATCGGTATAGCGGGGGGAGATGAGCAGTTCTTC. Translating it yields CASSPIGIAGGDEQFF.

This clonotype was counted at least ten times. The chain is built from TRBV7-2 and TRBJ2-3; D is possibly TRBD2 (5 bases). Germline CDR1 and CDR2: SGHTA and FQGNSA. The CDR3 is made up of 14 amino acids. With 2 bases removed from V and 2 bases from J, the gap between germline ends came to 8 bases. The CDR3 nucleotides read TGTGCCAGCAGCTTATTTCTAGCCACAGATACGCAGTATTTT. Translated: CASSLFLATDTQYF.

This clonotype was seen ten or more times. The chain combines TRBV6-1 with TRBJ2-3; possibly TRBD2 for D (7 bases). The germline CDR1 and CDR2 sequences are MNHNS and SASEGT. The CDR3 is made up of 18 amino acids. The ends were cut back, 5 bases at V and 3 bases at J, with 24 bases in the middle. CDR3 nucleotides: TGTGCCAGCAGTTACACTCTGAGTCATCGGGGGGCGACAGATACGCAGTATTTT. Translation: CASSYTLSHRGATDTQYF.

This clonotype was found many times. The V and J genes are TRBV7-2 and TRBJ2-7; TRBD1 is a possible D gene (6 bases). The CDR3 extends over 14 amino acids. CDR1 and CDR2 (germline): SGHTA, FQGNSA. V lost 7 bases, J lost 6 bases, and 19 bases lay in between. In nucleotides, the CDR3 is TGTGCCAGCAACCCGGGACACGGATGGGTCGAGCAGTACTTC. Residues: CASNPGHGWVEQYF.

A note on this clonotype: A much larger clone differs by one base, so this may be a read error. CDR3 in amino acids: CASTSGAGSYYEQYF. The CDR3 bases are TGTGCCAGCACGTCCGGGGCAGGGTCCTATTACGAGCAGTACTTC. The chain recombines TRBV7-9 with TRBJ2-7; D may match TRBD1 or TRBD2 (5 bases each). CDR1 is SEHNR and CDR2 is FQNEAQ in the germline V gene (reference sequence). V shed 7 bases and J shed 4 bases, with 20 bases lying between them. The CDR3 spans 15 residues.

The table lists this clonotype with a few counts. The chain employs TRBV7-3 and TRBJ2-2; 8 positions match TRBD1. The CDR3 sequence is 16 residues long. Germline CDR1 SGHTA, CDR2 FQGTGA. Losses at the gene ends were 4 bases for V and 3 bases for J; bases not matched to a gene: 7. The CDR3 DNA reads TGTGCCAGCAGCTACGACAGGGGAAGGGACACCGGGGAGCTGTTTTTT. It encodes CASSYDRGRDTGELFF.